This T cell receptor beta chain was profiled in a study of cytomegalovirus exposure and HLA in healthy donors. Study summary: The roughly 120 validation repertoires matched the roughly 700 first-cohort repertoires in platform, a later analysis reported.

This table comes from immunoSEQ multiplex PCR, and its TCRdb copy is limited to in-frame clones, with some not included. Of roughly 150,000 clones listed, more than 70% are singletons. Details on this clone: The target antigen is unknown.

Study-level points and caveats: Among the CMV-associated chains, three were confirmed in vitro as specific for CMV antigens.

Trimming took 4 bases from V and 4 from J; bases not matched to a gene: 8. The CDR3 contains 16 residues. Germline CDR1 LGHNA, CDR2 YSLEER. The J gene is TRBJ2-2, the V gene TRBV4-3; 8 bases are a match to TRBD2. The clonotype originates from a man aged 25 to 45 in good health and CMV-seropositive. The source material was PBMCs. This CDR3 reads CASSRTGGPSTGELFF. CDR3 nucleotides: TGCGCCAGCAGCCGTACGGGGGGGCCGAGCACCGGGGAGCTGTTTTTT.